This T cell receptor (beta chain) was observed in a study of shared clonotypes between healthy human individuals (dated by TCRdb to 2020 to 2022). General notes on the study: The cohort comprised two women and a few men aged 18 to 49 years. For each donor, three plates each were used for CD4 naive and CD4 memory, two plates were used for CD8 naive, and one plate was used for CD8 memory. The study deeply sequenced blood TCR repertoires of about 5 healthy adults to estimate repertoire size and the extent of clonotype sharing between individuals. To increase sequencing depth and limit assay-specific biases, TCR repertoire library preparation and sequencing were carried out by different laboratories using diverse techniques. Each donor's leukapheresis produced roughly between roughly 0.85 and 9.5 billion PBMCs. Here is what the overall study found, with its caveats: Pairwise subsampling led to the expectation that sequencing depth would affect the degree of clonotype sharing among donors. Naive subsets generally had larger estimated clonotype richness than memory subsets did. Because the study included only a small number of donors, the genetic and exposure-history diversity represented was limited. Compared with non-shared clonotypes, clonotypes shared by all four sorted-subset donors had higher generation probabilities. Even with the large sequencing depth, rarefaction of the sorted-subset datasets indicated that sequencing was incomplete. Sharing across a few donors was observed for approximately 5% of naive CD4, over 3% of naive CD8, around 2.5% of memory CD4, and over 0.3% of memory CD8 clonotypes. Sampling was restricted to blood, and TCR repertoires in tissue are likely to differ from TCR repertoires in blood.

Donors were healthy HIV-negative adults with no recently reported acute infections or vaccinations. Every donor was a Caucasian adult living in Nashville, Tennessee, USA. CD4+ T cells were enriched by magnetic negative selection, after which naive cells were positively selected on CD45RA and the negative fraction was taken as the memory subset. Blood was collected by leukapheresis, and PBMCs were isolated by Ficoll-Histopaque density gradient centrifugation and then cryopreserved in liquid nitrogen vapor phase. Analytical flow cytometry was used to check the purity and quantity of every magnetically sorted T cell population. Genomic DNA was isolated from each sorted fraction and quantified by UV absorbance on a Nanodrop 2000c. Clipping removes 7 bases from V and 9 bases from J, with 9 as the unmatched junction base count. The CDR3 has 15 amino acids, counting the end cysteine and phenylalanine. Solely the CDR3 DNA is kept, with 45 bases framed from the first base. The CDR1 and CDR2 encoded by the germline V gene are SGHRS and YFSETQ.

Using the deep immunoSEQ assay, TCR CDR3 regions were amplified from genomic DNA by multiplex PCR. Extracted genomic DNA from each cell subset was distributed evenly across all wells of several immunoSEQ 96-well plates, and each plate was treated as a replicate. For sorted subsets, 200 ng of genomic DNA, equivalent to 25,000 to 30,000 T cell genomes, went into each replicate PCR. Purified libraries were quantified with a Qubit 3.0 fluorometer, sized on a Bioanalyzer 2100, and re-quantified with the KAPA Library Quantification kit. A separate single-read 150-cycle Illumina NextSeq 550 flow cell was used to sequence each immunoSEQ 96-well plate. In the original analysis: Because the immunoSEQ output included only junctional sequences and no quality scores, the filtering could not be the same as the filtering used for full-length reads. To assign V/J genes and CDR3, sequences were annotated against IMGT germline references using PyIR, a Python wrapper for IgBLAST v1.9. Any read was removed if the V/J assignment was weak (E-value above 1e-6), the CDR3 was missing, or the read contained stop codons, out-of-frame junctions, or ambiguous translated residues. V3J clonotypes were defined as sequences sharing an identical inferred V gene, J gene, and CDR3 amino acid sequence. The percentage overlap between two repertoires was calculated by dividing the number of shared unique clonotypes by the size of the smaller repertoire. Richness of each repertoire was evaluated using RTK rarefaction, the Chao1 estimator, and Recon v2.1 estimates of unobserved clonotypes. For all TCRbeta clonotypes obtained by the gDNA method from four donors, generation probabilities were computed with OLGA. Here the immuneACCESS table is served through TCRdb, limited to in-frame sequences with V and J called. Missing clones are a known gap in these copies; in checked studies unresolved V genes cover under half, and the rest lacks a known reason. D and trimming come from the DNA, and the V and J calls and clone size come from that table. This sample holds about 1,500,000 clones; approximately 96% were observed only once. The top ten clonotypes cover approximately 1.1% of the sample.

Concerning this clone: The target of this receptor is not known. Per-nucleotide qualities are absent, and no much larger clonotype sits a single base away.

The V and J genes are TRBV5-1 and TRBJ2-1; 14 junctional bases match TRBD2. This clonotype was sampled from a man younger than 45 in good health. The sample was naive CD4+ T cells sorted from blood. Taken with the paper, the label for cell subset or site translates to: CD45RA+ positively selected. CDR3 loop: CASGPGLAGAGEQFF. The nucleotide sequence is TGCGCCAGCGGACCGGGACTAGCGGGAGCTGGTGAGCAGTTCTTC.